This T cell receptor beta chain was found in a study of cytomegalovirus exposure and HLA in healthy donors. Study conclusions and caveats: Investigators reported 150 to 200 TCR beta chains as tied to cytomegalovirus.

Germline-derived CDR1 and CDR2 are SGHTA and FQGNSA. The ends lost 6 bases at V and 4 bases at J; junction bases unmatched: 8. The CDR3 contains 15 residues. As regards this clone: What it recognizes is unknown.

Vbeta (60) and Jbeta (13) primers were used in the PCR. Profiling relied on immunoSEQ multiplex PCR, and the TCRdb table lists in-frame clones only, not all of them. The sample includes 200,000 or so clones, around 81% of them seen just once. The source material was PBMCs. This receptor was obtained from a woman younger than 30 in good health and CMV-seropositive. The rearrangement joins TRBV7-2 to TRBJ1-1, with TRBD1 matching 10 bases. CDR3 coding DNA: TGTGCCAGCAGATCCGGGACAGGGGTTGTCACTGAAGCTTTCTTT. Its translation is CASRSGTGVVTEAFF.